The 2 T cell receptor beta chains listed next were all sequenced from one sample in a study of cytomegalovirus exposure and HLA in healthy donors. The primer mix had 60 Vbeta and 13 Jbeta primers. Sequenced by immunoSEQ multiplex PCR; TCRdb stores in-frame clones only, minus some. The repertoire consists of a few hundred thousand clones, with approximately 80% occurring once and the leading ten covering more than 0.5%. The sequencing sample was made of PBMCs. Receptors originate from a woman aged 40 to 50 in good health and CMV-seronegative.

CDR3 DNA: TGTGCCAGCAGCTTAGCAGGGACAGGGGCTTCACCCCTCCACTTT. Residues: CASSLAGTGASPLHF. The chain has TRBV7-9 and TRBJ1-6; 10 positions match TRBD1. The germline V gene encodes CDR1 SEHNR and CDR2 FQNEAQ (reference sequence). CDR3 length: 15 amino acids. V gave up 0 bases and J gave up 9 bases; unmatched junction bases: 2.

The chain has TRBV30 and TRBJ2-7, with 8 bases aligning to TRBD1. Germline trimming cut 6 bases from V and 6 bases from J; bases unmatched to any gene: 10. There are 13 residues in the CDR3. Germline CDR1 reads GTSNPN; CDR2 reads SVGIG (reference sequence). The CDR3 coding sequence is TGTGCCTGCGGACAGGGAGGTTTAGGCGAGCAGTACTTC. The encoded protein is CACGQGGLGEQYF.